This entry lists 8 T cell receptor beta chains sequenced from one sample in a study of T cells in Graves' hyperthyroidism and ophthalmopathy. TCR beta CDR3 sequences were amplified from RNA transcripts. The study used the HTBI primer set for a first-round RT-PCR of the TCR CDR3. One entry per CDR3 protein, called by TCRdb with MiXCR from the multiplex PCR reads. The sample shows a few hundred thousand distinct CDR3 sequences, approximately 15% of them seen only once. Sequences were obtained from blood. Receptors were obtained from a woman aged 30 to 39 with Graves' hyperthyroidism that later progressed to Graves' ophthalmopathy.

The genes are TRBV27 and TRBJ2-2, with D uncertain. The V gene lost 5 bases and the J gene lost 9 bases, with 13 bases spanning the gap. From germline, CDR1 is MNHEY and CDR2 SMNVEV (reference sequence). This CDR3 comprises 13 residues. CDR3 amino acids: CASSIGSVRELFF. The CDR3 region has the DNA TGTGCCAGCAGTATAGGCTCCGTAAGGGAGCTGTTTTTT.

This clonotype has only a few counts. This chain connects TRBV24-1 to TRBJ2-1, with 10 bases aligning to TRBD1. The V gene's germline CDR1 is KGHDR and CDR2 SFDVKD. The CDR3 is 17 residues long. V was clipped by 4 bases and J by 4 bases; unmatched bases: 9. This CDR3 is CATSERTGGLLYNEQFF. In DNA form, the CDR3 reads TGTGCCACCAGTGAGCGGACAGGGGGACTATTGTACAATGAGCAGTTCTTC.

In this sample, this clonotype turned up a few times. The chain carries TRBV5-1 and TRBJ2-5; maybe TRBD1 (6 bases). Looked up from germline, CDR1 is SGHRS and CDR2 is YFSETQ. This CDR3 contains 15 residues. V lost 5 bases to trimming and J lost 0 bases, with 14 bases between them. CDR3 DNA: TGCGCCAGCAGACTCAATACAGGGTACCAAGAGACCCAGTACTTC. Translation: CASRLNTGYQETQYF.

The rearrangement uses TRBV5-1 and TRBJ2-5; 8 bases are a match to TRBD2. Germline CDR1 reads SGHRS; CDR2 reads YFSETQ. Unmatched junction bases numbered 8, after V lost 2 bases and J lost 5 bases. The CDR3 runs 15 residues. The CDR3 nucleotides read TGCGCCAGCAGCTTCACGGGACTAGAGGAGGAGACCCAGTACTTC. Translating it yields CASSFTGLEEETQYF.

In regard to this clonotype: The junction departs from germline at one end; a sequencing error may be responsible. V is TRBV5-1 and J is TRBJ1-6; D possibly corresponds to TRBD1 (6 bases). Germline values: CDR1 SGHRS, CDR2 YFSETQ. This CDR3 has 17 residues. The CDR3 sequence: CTSSFESRQAYNSPLHF. Here the CDR3 DNA reads TGCACCAGCAGCTTTGAAAGCCGACAGGCTTATAATTCACCCCTCCACTTT. The full variable domain, its missing parts supplied by reference TRBV5-1 and TRBJ1-6, is KAGVTQTPRYLIKTRGQQVTLSCSPISGHRSVSWYQQTPGQGLQFLFEYFSETQRNKGNFPGRFSGRQFSNSRSEMNVSTLELGDSALYLCTSSFESRQAYNSPLHFGNGTRLTVT.

The table lists this clonotype with many counts. The CDR3 DNA follows: TGTGCCAGCAGTTTCCCGGGGCCGACGAATGAGCAGTTCTTC. Translating gives CASSFPGPTNEQFF. The genes are TRBV12-3 or TRBV12-4 and TRBJ2-1, with D perhaps given as TRBD1 or TRBD2 (5 bases each). V shed 3 bases and J shed 7 bases, with 13 bases lying between them. The CDR3 extends over 14 amino acids.

This clonotype was seen ten or more times. The V and J genes are TRBV27 and TRBJ2-5; either TRBD1 or TRBD2 may fit D (5 bases each). Trimming stripped 4 bases from V and 2 bases from J, with 17 bases between. Germline V gene sequence: CDR1 MNHEY, CDR2 SMNVEV (reference sequence). The CDR3 has 16 amino acids. The CDR3 DNA reads as TGTGCCAGCAGTTCAGTCGGGGCGACGGTGCAAGAGACCCAGTACTTC. Protein: CASSSVGATVQETQYF.

The table lists this clonotype with many counts. This chain connects TRBV19 to TRBJ1-5; perhaps TRBD1 as D (6 bases). CDR1 is LNHDA, CDR2 SQIVND, per germline (reference sequence). V was clipped by 5 bases and J by 4 bases, with 18 bases between them. This CDR3 is 16 amino acids long. DNA for the CDR3: TGTGCCAGTAGTTCCACGGGGGGCACAAGAAATCAGCCCCAGCATTTT. This sequence encodes CASSSTGGTRNQPQHF.